A single sample gave rise to the 27 T cell receptor beta chains below, sequenced in a study of radiotherapy plus CTLA-4 blockade in lung cancer. TCRdb's table, derived via immunoSEQ multiplex PCR, lists solely in-frame clones and lacks some. The sample gives around 80,000 clones, roughly 80% of which show up once; more than 7.5% is in the top ten. The source was peripheral blood, collected from a patient treated with radiotherapy plus ipilimumab. These receptors were obtained from a human donor with non-small cell lung cancer whose response to radiotherapy plus ipilimumab could not be evaluated.

This clone was recorded only once. The rearrangement uses TRBV6-1 and TRBJ1-3; no clear D gene. From germline, CDR1 is MNHNS and CDR2 SASEGT. V was clipped by 5 bases and J by 0 bases, with 11 bases between them. There are 15 residues in the CDR3. CDR3 protein: CASSLNGISGNTIYF. The CDR3 DNA reads as TGTGCCAGCAGTCTAAACGGGATCTCTGGAAACACCATATATTTT.

The chain has TRBV10-1 and TRBJ1-2, with D perhaps TRBD1 (5 bases). Trimming removed 11 bases from V and 1 base from J, with 23 bases in between. The CDR3 length is 16 residues. Germline loops: CDR1 WNHNN, CDR2 SYGVQD (reference sequence). CDR3: CAGCIQGLLINYGYTF. CDR3 DNA sequence: TGCGCCGGATGCATCCAGGGCCTTCTGATTAACTATGGCTACACCTTC.

The chain uses TRBV5-1 and TRBJ1-3; 8 bases fit TRBD1. CDR3 size: 15 residues. With 7 bases clipped from V and 0 bases from J, the junction kept 6 bases outside the gene matches. In germline, CDR1 is SGHRS, CDR2 YFSETQ. The CDR3 protein is CASGTTGGSGNTIYF. The CDR3 region has the DNA TGCGCCAGCGGGACCACAGGGGGCTCTGGAAACACCATATATTTT.

This clone occurred once. The CDR3 loop reads CASAGGKGEQFF. For the CDR3, the DNA is TGTGCCAGCGCCGGGGGGAAGGGAGAGCAGTTCTTC. V gene TRBV6-5 combines with J gene TRBJ2-1; 7 bases match TRBD2. CDR3 length equals 12 residues. Germline trimming cut 8 bases from V and 10 bases from J; bases unmatched to any gene: 8. CDR1 is MNHEY, CDR2 SVGAGI, per germline.

This chain links TRBV10-3 with TRBJ2-1, with unresolved D. The V and J ends lost 5 bases and 0 bases respectively, with 11 bases between them. CDR3 size: 15 residues. CDR1 is ENHRY and CDR2 is SYGVKD in the germline V gene. The CDR3 spells CAISPVSSSYNEQFF. CDR3 DNA: TGTGCCATCAGTCCTGTTAGTAGCTCCTACAATGAGCAGTTCTTC.

The genes are TRBV2 and TRBJ2-7, with TRBD2 matching 11 bases. The CDR3 loop spans 15 amino acids. The V segment lost 6 bases and the J segment 2 bases; nucleotides outside the gene matches: 6. Germline CDR1 reads SNHLY; CDR2 reads FYNNEI. The CDR3: CASSAGTSGTYEQYF. The CDR3 bases are TGTGCCAGCAGCGCGGGGACTAGCGGAACCTACGAGCAGTACTTC.

The chain employs TRBV9 and TRBJ1-2; 7 bases are shared with TRBD1. V trimming: 3 bases; J trimming: 3 bases; junction bases outside the gene matches: 5. The CDR3 is 14 residues long. Germline V gene data show CDR1 as SGDLS and CDR2 as YYNGEE. CDR3 amino acids: CASSGRQGHYGYTF. CDR3 DNA: TGTGCCAGCAGCGGACGACAGGGTCACTATGGCTACACCTTC.

The chain carries TRBV9 and TRBJ1-5; maybe TRBD1 (6 bases). In germline, CDR1 is SGDLS, CDR2 YYNGEE. The CDR3 contains 15 residues. Trimming removed 1 base at V and 1 base at J, with 9 bases between. The CDR3 reads CASSVNGQSNQPQHF. In DNA, the CDR3 is TGTGCCAGCAGCGTAAACGGACAGAGCAATCAGCCCCAGCATTTT.

This clone was recorded a few times. This chain joins TRBV10-3 and TRBJ2-7; 7 nucleotides agree with TRBD2. The V and J ends lost 3 bases and 7 bases, in that order; junction bases with no gene match: 6. This CDR3 is built from 13 residues. Looked up from germline, CDR1 is ENHRY and CDR2 is SYGVKD. CDR3 sequence: CAISDKGRGEQYF. The CDR3, as DNA: TGTGCCATCAGTGACAAGGGGCGGGGGGAGCAGTACTTC.

The chain couples TRBV7-2 to TRBJ2-7, with TRBD1 matching 9 bases. The trim removed 2 bases at V and 4 bases at J, leaving 9 bases unmatched. The germline gives CDR1 SGHTA, CDR2 FQGNSA. The CDR3 runs 16 residues. The CDR3 DNA sequence: TGTGCCAGCAGCTTAAACCCGAGTGACAGGGGGTACGAGCAGTACTTC. It yields the protein CASSLNPSDRGYEQYF.

This rearrangement joins TRBV18 to TRBJ2-5; 8 nucleotides match TRBD2. Near its end, the DNA agrees better with TRBJ2-7, so the J call may be wrong. CDR3 length: 15 residues. CDR1 and CDR2 (germline): KGHSH, LQKENI. The CDR3 here is CASSPEAGGIYEQYF. The CDR3 nucleotides read TGTGCCAGCTCACCAGAGGCGGGGGGCATCTACGAGCAGTACTTC.

The chain links TRBV4-3 to TRBJ2-1; the D is unclear. The germline V gene has CDR1 LGHNA and CDR2 YSLEER. Trimming took off 0 bases at V and 2 bases at J, with 17 bases between the two ends. The CDR3 is 18 residues long. The CDR3, as DNA: TGCGCCAGCAGCCAAGATGCCCAAAGTATTTCGGCCTACAATGAGCAGTTCTTC. It is translated as CASSQDAQSISAYNEQFF.

The sample holds a few counts of this clone. The rearrangement uses TRBV5-1 and TRBJ1-4; 7 bases fit TRBD1. V lost 0 bases and J lost 7; bases outside the gene matches: 3. The CDR3 consists of 14 residues. In germline, CDR1 is SGHRS, CDR2 YFSETQ. The CDR3 is CASSLAGGSEKLFF. The CDR3 region has the DNA TGCGCCAGCAGCTTGGCAGGGGGGTCTGAAAAACTGTTTTTT.

CDR3 protein: CAISESKDRGHYGYTF. The CDR3 DNA is TGTGCCATCAGTGAGTCGAAAGACAGGGGGCACTATGGCTACACCTTC. The chain has TRBV10-3 and TRBJ1-2, with 10 nucleotides matching TRBD1. CDR1 and CDR2 (germline): ENHRY, SYGVKD. The CDR3 sequence is 16 residues long. With V trimmed by 0 bases and J by 3 bases, 4 bases remained unmatched.

CDR3 in DNA: TGTGCCAGCAGCTTATCTGGCGGGACCTACGAGCAGTACTTC. It yields the protein CASSLSGGTYEQYF. The rearrangement links TRBV5-4 to TRBJ2-7; maybe TRBD2 (6 bases). Germline CDR1 SGHNT, CDR2 YYREEE (reference sequence). The CDR3 has 14 amino acids. Trimming pared 2 bases from V and 2 bases from J, leaving 11 bases between.

V usage is TRBV28 and J usage is TRBJ2-3; D not certain. Germline V gene sequence: CDR1 MDHEN, CDR2 SYDVKM. There are 17 residues in the CDR3. V was trimmed by 3 bases and J by 6 bases, leaving 22 bases between them. The CDR3: CASSLEPSSAAADTQYF. The DNA of the CDR3 is TGTGCCAGCAGTTTGGAGCCCTCCTCCGCCGCGGCGGATACGCAGTATTTT.

The V and J genes are TRBV5-4 and TRBJ2-3; TRBD2 matches 11 bases. V lost 2 bases to trimming and J lost 5 bases; unmatched junction nucleotides: 4. The CDR3 runs to 15 residues. Germline V gives CDR1 SGHNT, CDR2 YYREEE (reference sequence). CDR3 bases: TGTGCCAGCAGCTTTAGAGGGACTAGCGGAGATACGCAGTATTTT. Protein: CASSFRGTSGDTQYF. Filled out from reference TRBV5-4 and TRBJ2-3, the complete variable domain reads ETGVTQSPTHLIKTRGQQVTLRCSSQSGHNTVSWYQQALGQGPQFIFQYYREEENGRGNFPPRFSGLQFPNYSSELNVNALELDDSALYLCASSFRGTSGDTQYFGPGTRLTVL.

The chain has TRBV19 and TRBJ2-7; 10 bases agree with TRBD2. The CDR3 totals 15 residues. Germline V gene data show CDR1 as LNHDA and CDR2 as SQIVND (reference sequence). Unmatched junction bases numbered 5, after V lost 3 bases and J lost 3 bases. DNA of the CDR3: TGTGCCAGTAGTATCACCCTAGCGGGAGTCTACGAGCAGTACTTC. Its protein is CASSITLAGVYEQYF.

J is TRBJ2-1 and V is TRBV9; a weak D match, TRBD2 (5 bases). The CDR3 covers 13 residues. V gave up 4 bases and J gave up 7 bases, with 12 bases separating them. The germline CDR1 and CDR2 sequences are SGDLS and YYNGEE. CDR3 coding DNA: TGTGCCAGCAGCACTGAGGGTACGAATGAGCAGTTCTTC. This sequence encodes CASSTEGTNEQFF. The full variable domain, its missing parts supplied by reference TRBV9 and TRBJ2-1, is DSGVTQTPKHLITATGQRVTLRCSPRSGDLSVYWYQQSLDQGLQFLIQYYNGEERAKGNILERFSAQQFPDLHSELNLSSLELGDSALYFCASSTEGTNEQFFGPGTRLTVL.

The chain employs TRBV5-1 and TRBJ1-1; 8 nucleotides agree with TRBD1. The CDR3 is 14 amino acids. Germline V lookup: CDR1 SGHRS, CDR2 YFSETQ. The V gene end was trimmed by 4 bases and the J gene end by 3 bases; junction bases not matched to a gene: 5. The CDR3 sequence is CASSPTGEYTEAFF. CDR3 DNA: TGCGCCAGCAGCCCGACAGGGGAATACACTGAAGCTTTCTTT. Full variable domain (outside the CDR3, taken from reference TRBV5-1 and TRBJ1-1): KAGVTQTPRYLIKTRGQQVTLSCSPISGHRSVSWYQQTPGQGLQFLFEYFSETQRNKGNFPGRFSGRQFSNSRSEMNVSTLELGDSALYLCASSPTGEYTEAFFGQGTRLTVV.

V usage is TRBV7-6 and J usage is TRBJ2-1; no definite D call. Germline CDR1 and CDR2: SGHVS and FNYEAQ. V was pared by 1 base and J by 8 bases, with 6 bases between. CDR3 size: 12 residues. The CDR3 protein is CASSLVEDEQFF. CDR3 coding DNA: TGTGCCAGCAGCTTAGTAGAGGATGAGCAGTTCTTC. Supplemented by reference TRBV7-6 and TRBJ2-1, the full variable domain reads GAGVSQSPRYKVTKRGQDVALRCDPISGHVSLYWYRQALGQGPEFLTYFNYEAQQDKSGLPNDRFSAERPEGSISTLTIQRTEQRDSAMYRCASSLVEDEQFFGPGTRLTVL.

The chain employs TRBV7-2 and TRBJ2-5; TRBD2 agrees at 8 bases. V shed 2 bases and J 4 bases; nucleotides not matched to a gene: 6. The CDR3 consists of 15 residues. The germline gives CDR1 SGHTA, CDR2 FQGNSA. The CDR3 DNA reads TGTGCCAGCAGCTTAAGAGCGCGGGGGGCAGAGACCCAGTACTTC. This encodes CASSLRARGAETQYF.

The sample holds a few counts of this clone. The V call is TRBV19, the J call TRBJ2-1, with 7 bases identical to TRBD2. The CDR3 consists of 13 residues. The V segment lost 8 bases and the J segment 4 bases; nucleotides outside the gene matches: 5. The V gene's germline CDR1 is LNHDA and CDR2 SQIVND (reference sequence). CDR3 nucleotide sequence: TGTGCCAGTGGGAGGGCCGCATACAATGAGCAGTTCTTC. This sequence encodes CASGRAAYNEQFF.

This clone was seen once. The chain couples TRBV29-1 to TRBJ2-5; possibly TRBD1 for D (5 bases). Germline loops: CDR1 SQVTM, CDR2 ANQGSEA. The CDR3 totals 15 residues. V shed 2 bases and J shed 5 bases, with 18 bases lying between them. The CDR3 region has the DNA TGCAGCGTTGAAATACACGGTCAGGGCCGGGAGACCCAGTACTTC. It specifies CSVEIHGQGRETQYF.

This chain uses TRBV5-1 with TRBJ2-1; TRBD2 is a possible D gene (6 bases). This CDR3 has 14 amino acids. V lost 4 bases to trimming and J lost 7 bases, with 15 bases between them. Germline V gives CDR1 SGHRS, CDR2 YFSETQ. CDR3 residues: CASSVGSSGNEQFF. For the CDR3, the DNA is TGCGCCAGCAGCGTGGGAAGCAGCGGGAATGAGCAGTTCTTC.

The CDR3 DNA sequence: TGTGCCAGCAGTGAAGCCCACCTGCTAGCGGGGACTAGCACAGATACGCAGTATTTT. Amino acids: CASSEAHLLAGTSTDTQYF. The gene calls are TRBV6-1 and TRBJ2-3, with TRBD2 matching over 9 bases. Germline CDR1 and CDR2: MNHNS and SASEGT. This CDR3 is built from 19 residues. Losses at the gene ends were 0 bases for V and 0 bases for J; bases not matched to a gene: 10.

The gene calls are TRBV28 and TRBJ1-5; D is unclear. The V gene's germline CDR1 is MDHEN and CDR2 SYDVKM. The V and J ends lost 3 bases and 2 bases respectively, with 17 bases between them. The CDR3 has 17 amino acids. The CDR3 sequence: CASSFFWWRARNQPQHF. DNA for the CDR3: TGTGCCAGCAGTTTTTTCTGGTGGAGGGCACGCAATCAGCCCCAGCATTTT.